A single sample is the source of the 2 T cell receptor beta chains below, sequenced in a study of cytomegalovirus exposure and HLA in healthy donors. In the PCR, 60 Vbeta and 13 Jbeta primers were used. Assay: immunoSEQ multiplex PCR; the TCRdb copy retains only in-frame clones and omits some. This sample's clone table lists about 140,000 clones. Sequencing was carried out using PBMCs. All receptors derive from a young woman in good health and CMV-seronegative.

The DNA for the CDR3 is TGCAGCGTTGACCCAGAAATGAACACTGAAGCTTTCTTT. Protein sequence: CSVDPEMNTEAFF. The J gene is TRBJ1-1, the V gene TRBV29-1; D gene uncertain. The CDR3 is made up of 13 amino acids. Trimming took 3 bases from V and 0 from J, leaving 8 bases between them. Per germline, CDR1 SQVTM and CDR2 ANQGSEA.

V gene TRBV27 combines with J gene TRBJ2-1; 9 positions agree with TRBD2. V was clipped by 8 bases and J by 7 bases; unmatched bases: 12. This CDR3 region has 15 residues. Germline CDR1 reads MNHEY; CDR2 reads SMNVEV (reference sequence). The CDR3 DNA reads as TGTGCCAGCCTCTATAATAGCGGGAGTAGGAATGAGCAGTTCTTC. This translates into CASLYNSGSRNEQFF.